This T cell receptor (beta chain) was retrieved from a study of blood T cell repertoires in COVID-19. Background on the study: Italy, Spain and the United States were the sources of the convalescent and acute COVID-19 samples. T cells, B-cell-depleted T cells, or PBMCs supplied cDNA or gDNA.

Per the authors' pipeline: Counts of nucleated cells, estimated from reference gene primer amplification, were obtained. Clones were sequenced by immunoSEQ multiplex PCR, and TCRdb holds only the in-frame ones, with some missing. The D gene and trimming were derived from the DNA, and the V and J assignments and clone size from that table. The sample shows some 42,000 clones, around 91% of them seen only once. V shed 5 bases, J shed 0 bases, and the junction held 3 bases outside the gene matches. There are 16 residues in the CDR3. Germline CDR1 and CDR2: SGHNT and YENEEA. The V and J genes are TRBV11-3 and TRBJ2-3, with TRBD2 identical over 12 bases. The sequence was obtained from a man aged 45-65 years with active COVID-19. The material sequenced was peripheral blood. The CDR3 protein is CASSPGLAGSTDTQYF. The CDR3 nucleotides read TGTGCCAGCAGCCCCGGACTAGCGGGGAGCACAGATACGCAGTATTTT. Full variable domain (outside the CDR3, taken from reference TRBV11-3 and TRBJ2-3): EAGVVQSPRYKIIEKKQPVAFWCNPISGHNTLYWYLQNLGQGPELLIRYENEEAVDDSQLPKDRFSAERLKGVDSTLKIQPAELGDSAVYLCASSPGLAGSTDTQYFGPGTRLTVL.